This T cell receptor (beta chain) was sequenced during a study of T cell responses to AZD1222 COVID-19 vaccine. Study observations and caveats: Regions left unmutated in variants are reportedly the target of nearly half of spike-specific TCRs.

TCRdb's table, derived via immunoSEQ multiplex PCR, lists solely in-frame clones and lacks some. The sample contains about 140,000 clones, roughly 90% of which appear only once. Details on this clone: Its antigen is currently unknown.

The material sequenced was peripheral blood, taken 28 days after the second AZD1222 dose. The source of this sequence is an adult who received the AZD1222 COVID-19 vaccine.

CDR3: CASSPETEITIYF. DNA for the CDR3: TGTGCCAGCTCACCCGAGACAGAAATCACCATATATTTT. The rearrangement links TRBV18 to TRBJ1-3, with a tentative D call TRBD1 (5 bases). Germline V CDR1 and CDR2: KGHSH, LQKENI. V dropped 3 bases and J dropped 9 bases, with 12 bases sitting between them. This CDR3 is 13 amino acids long.